Listed below are T cell receptor beta chains from one sample, sequenced in a study of blood T cell repertoires in COVID-19. Profiling relied on immunoSEQ multiplex PCR, and the TCRdb table lists in-frame clones only, not all of them. The repertoire has 300,000 to 350,000 clones, about 85% of them found once; the top ten carry more than 2%. The sample was peripheral blood. These TCRs come from a man aged 18 to 30 with active or convalescent COVID-19. Both conserved end residues are part of each CDR3. The D gene is left open where the match is weak. Some rows have no size entry. The others give once, few or many, or a class for an expanded clone.

j_call d_call clone_size v_call cdr3_nt cdr3_aa
TRBJ1-2 TRBD1 . TRBV5-6 TGTGCCAGCAGCTTGGTGGGACAGGGTTATGGCTACACCTTC CASSLVGQGYGYTF
TRBJ1-5 TRBD1 . TRBV19 TGTGCCAGTAGTATATCGTGGACAGGGAATCAGCCCCAGCATTTT CASSISWTGNQPQHF
TRBJ2-3 TRBD1 . TRBV27 TGTGCCAGCAGTTTATTGGGACAGTACACAGATACGCAGTATTTT CASSLLGQYTDTQYF
TRBJ2-7 TRBD1 . TRBV5-6 TGTGCCAGCCAATCCGGGACAGATTACGAGCAGTACTTC CASQSGTDYEQYF
TRBJ1-4 . . TRBV9 TGTGCCAGCAGCGCGGGGGTCCGGGGTTATGAAAAACTGTTTTTT CASSAGVRGYEKLFF
TRBJ1-6 TRBD1 . TRBV3-1/TRBV3-2 TGTGCCAGCAGCCAAGTGGGGACAGGCGTCTCCTATAATTCACCCCTCCACTTT CASSQVGTGVSYNSPLHF
TRBJ2-3 TRBD2 . TRBV20-1 TGCAGTGCTAGTAAGGGACTAGCGGGGGCCACAGATACGCAGTATTTT CSASKGLAGATDTQYF
TRBJ1-5 TRBD1 . TRBV10-2 TGCGCCAGCAGTGAGACAAGCCAGGGACAGCTTAGGAATCAGCCCCAGCATTTT CASSETSQGQLRNQPQHF
TRBJ2-3 . . TRBV6-1 TGTGCCAGCAGTGAAAGGAGGGGGAGGGCCACAGATACGCAGTATTTT CASSERRGRATDTQYF
TRBJ2-1 . . TRBV20-1 TGCAGTGCTTCCCCTTACAATGAGCAGTTCTTC CSASPYNEQFF
TRBJ1-1 TRBD1 many TRBV20-1 TGCAGTGCTCCTACAGGGGGTAAAGCTTTCTTT CSAPTGGKAFF
TRBJ1-3 . . TRBV3-1/TRBV3-2 TGTGCCAGCCTAGGAGGTGGAAACACCATATATTTT CASLGGGNTIYF
TRBJ2-3 TRBD2 . TRBV9 TGTGCCAGCAGCCCTGGGACTAGCGAGGATACGCAGTATTTT CASSPGTSEDTQYF
TRBJ1-5 TRBD1 . TRBV2 TGTGCCAGCAGACCGACAGGGGGGAATCAGCCCCAGCATTTT CASRPTGGNQPQHF
TRBJ1-5 TRBD1 . TRBV6-1 TGTGCCAGCAGTGACGATGGGACAGGGGGCACTCAGCCCCAGCATTTT CASSDDGTGGTQPQHF
TRBJ2-5 . . TRBV13 TGTGCCAGCAGCCGTGAGGCGGGGAGGCCTCAAGAGACCCAGTACTTC CASSREAGRPQETQYF
TRBJ2-7 . . TRBV28 TGTGCCAGCAGTTTAAACGTCGCAGTTTACGAGCAGTACTTC CASSLNVAVYEQYF
TRBJ1-6 TRBD1 . TRBV3-1/TRBV3-2 TGTGCCAGCAGCCCGTCGGGACAGGGGAGTGCACCCCTCCACTTT CASSPSGQGSAPLHF